This T cell receptor beta chain is drawn from a study of blood T cell repertoires in COVID-19. The wider study: COVID-19 samples collected from the United States, Italy and Spain covered acute and convalescent phases. Sources were T cells, B-cell-depleted T cells, or PBMCs; the material itself was cDNA or gDNA.

Original processing notes: Estimation of nucleated cell counts relied on the amplification of reference gene primers. Clones were sequenced by immunoSEQ multiplex PCR, and TCRdb holds only the in-frame ones, with some missing. The DNA was the basis for D and trimming; V, J and clone size are from that table. The sample shows about 160,000 clones, around nine tenths of them seen only once. Germline loops: CDR1 SEHNR, CDR2 FQNEAQ (reference sequence). The CDR3 runs to 15 residues. Trimming stripped 2 bases from V and 3 bases from J, with 10 bases between. This sequence was found in a man aged 60-69 years with active or convalescent COVID-19. The sample consisted of peripheral blood. The J gene is TRBJ1-4, the V gene TRBV7-9, with a tentative D call TRBD1 (5 bases). The CDR3 region has the DNA TGTGCCAGCAGCTTATCTGGGGGGGCTAATGAAAAACTGTTTTTT. Its translation is CASSLSGGANEKLFF.